This T cell receptor beta chain was obtained from a study of shared clonotypes between healthy human individuals (dated by TCRdb to about 2020). Some background on the complete study: A few men and a couple of women, aged 18 to 49 years, made up the cohort. To increase sequencing depth and limit assay-specific biases, different laboratories used diverse techniques to prepare libraries and sequence TCR repertoires. For each donor, CD4 naive and CD4 memory were each run on three plates, CD8 naive on two plates, and CD8 memory on one plate. Between about 0.85 and 9.5 billion PBMCs per donor were obtained by leukapheresis. To estimate repertoire size and how much clonotype sharing occurs between individuals, the study deeply sequenced the blood TCR repertoires of five healthy adults. Beyond this particular receptor, the publication reports: Pairwise subsampling led to the expectation that sequencing depth would affect the degree of clonotype sharing among donors. The genetic and exposure-history diversity represented was limited by the small number of donors. Estimated clonotype richness was generally larger for naive than for memory subsets. Sampling was limited to blood, and TCR repertoires in tissue likely differ from TCR repertoires in blood. Compared with non-shared clonotypes, clonotypes shared by all four sorted-subset donors had higher generation probabilities. Approximately 5% of naive CD4, roughly 3.5% of naive CD8, approximately 2.2% of memory CD4, and approximately 0.39% of memory CD8 clonotypes were shared across four donors. Even with the large sequencing depth, rarefaction of the sorted-subset datasets indicated that sequencing was incomplete.

Deletion took 1 base off V and 8 bases off J, with a span of 11 bases between the germline ends. Inclusive of the bounding cysteine and phenylalanine, the CDR3 is 14 residues long. Here the CDR3 DNA is all that survives: 42 bases in frame from base 1. CDR1 LGHNA and CDR2 YSLEER were looked up in the germline V gene. Donors were healthy HIV-negative adults with no recently reported acute infections or vaccinations. Every donor was a Caucasian adult living in Nashville, Tennessee, USA. CD4+ T cells were enriched by magnetic negative selection; naive cells were then positively selected on CD45RA, and the negative fraction formed the memory subset. Blood was obtained by leukapheresis, after which PBMCs were separated by Ficoll-Histopaque density gradient centrifugation and cryopreserved in liquid nitrogen vapor phase. Purity and quantity of every magnetically sorted T cell population were checked by analytical flow cytometry. Each sorted fraction had its genomic DNA isolated and then quantified by UV absorbance on a Nanodrop 2000c.

Regarding this clone: Its cognate antigen has yet to be identified. Base quality data are lacking; no much larger clone is found one base away.

Using the deep immunoSEQ assay, TCR CDR3 regions were amplified from genomic DNA by multiplex PCR. Extracted genomic DNA from each cell subset was spread evenly across all wells of several immunoSEQ 96-well plates, with each plate serving as a replicate. For sorted subsets, each replicate PCR was loaded with 200 ng genomic DNA, equivalent to 30,000 to 35,000 T cell genomes. Purified libraries were measured with a Qubit 3.0 fluorometer, size-checked on a Bioanalyzer 2100, and measured again with the KAPA Library Quantification kit. A separate single-read 150-cycle Illumina NextSeq 550 flow cell was used to sequence each immunoSEQ 96-well plate. On the authors' methods: The immunoSEQ output contained only junctional sequences without quality scores, so filtering could not match that applied to full-length reads. To assign V/J genes and CDR3, sequences were annotated using PyIR, a Python wrapper for IgBLAST v1.9, with IMGT germline references. Any read was removed if the V/J assignment was weak (E-value above 1e-6), the CDR3 was missing, or the read contained stop codons, out-of-frame junctions, or ambiguous translated residues. V3J clonotypes were defined by identical inferred V gene, J gene, and CDR3 amino acid sequence. The percentage overlap between two repertoires was calculated by dividing the number of shared unique clonotypes by the size of the smaller repertoire. Richness of each repertoire was evaluated using RTK rarefaction, the Chao1 estimator, and Recon v2.1 estimates of unobserved clonotypes. OLGA was used to compute generation probabilities for all TCRbeta clonotypes that the gDNA method yielded from a few donors. The source is immuneACCESS, and TCRdb retained only in-frame sequences with V and J called. Part of the clones is not carried over; for the studies checked, unresolved V genes explain less than half of this, and the remainder is unexplained. For V, J and clone size, that table is used; D and trimming come from the DNA. The sample table records around 2,000,000 clones; 85% to 95% of these occur just once. The ten largest clones add up to more than 0.1% of the sample.

The rearranged chain carries TRBV4-3 and TRBJ1-4; a weak D assignment points to TRBD1 (6 bases agree). The specimen sequenced was naive CD4+ T cells sorted from blood. The sample's cell subset or site label, decoded: CD45RA+ positively selected. This receptor was obtained from a man younger than 35 in good health. The CDR3 region: CASSQAQRGEKLFF. The nucleotide sequence is TGCGCCAGCAGCCAAGCTCAAAGGGGGGAAAAACTGTTTTTT.